This entry lists 22 T cell receptor beta chains sequenced from one sample in a study of spatial heterogeneity in lung cancer. Study findings and constraints: Mutation tallies in tumors tracked expanded intratumoral alpha and beta TCR counts.

Their antigens remain unidentified. TCRdb itself ran the 5' RACE reads through MiXCR, one entry per CDR3 protein. Of about 16,000 distinct CDR3 sequences in the sample, 6% to 7% were seen once. The time point is: sample taken at primary tumor resection. The input for sequencing was lung tumor tissue, taken at surgery. The receptors were sampled from a female donor with early-stage non-small cell lung cancer.

This clonotype occurred a few times. This beta chain was picked up by a library intended for alpha chains and is off target, so its count carries little meaning. The J gene is TRBJ1-5, the V gene TRBV6-2 or TRBV6-3; D may be TRBD1 (5 bases). The CDR3 is made up of 14 amino acids. The V end was cut by 7 bases, the J end by 4 bases, with 14 bases between. Per germline, CDR1 MNHEY and CDR2 SVGEGT. CDR3 DNA sequence: TGTGCCAGCAACGGCAGGGCTCCGAATCAGCCCCAGCATTTT. This sequence encodes CASNGRAPNQPQHF.

This clonotype was seen at least ten times. With the library built for alpha chains, this beta chain is off target and its frequency is not meaningful. This chain joins TRBV6-5 and TRBJ2-5; TRBD2 aligns across 9 bases. Per germline, CDR1 MNHEY and CDR2 SVGAGI. The CDR3 contains 14 residues. The junction had 6 bases not matched to a gene; V was cut back by 5 bases and J by 5 bases. Written as DNA, the CDR3 is TGTGCCAGCAGTCCGTTAGCGGGGGCGGAGACCCAGTACTTC. Protein product: CASSPLAGAETQYF.

By share, this clonotype ranks as medium-sized. In a library made to pick up alpha chains, this beta chain is a stray read with a size that means little. This chain joins TRBV5-1 and TRBJ1-1, with D possibly matching TRBD1 (5 bases). Trimming removed 4 bases from V and 1 base from J, with 8 bases in between. Per germline, CDR1 SGHRS and CDR2 YFSETQ. The CDR3 has 13 amino acids. The CDR3 protein is CASSTGQNTEAFF. The CDR3 DNA sequence: TGCGCCAGCAGCACCGGACAGAACACTGAAGCTTTCTTT.

Many counts were recorded for this clonotype. With the library built for alpha chains, this beta chain is off target and its frequency is not meaningful. The chain has TRBV10-3 and TRBJ1-4, with TRBD1 identical over 7 bases. V was pared by 2 bases and J by 4 bases, with 7 bases of the junction left unmatched. Germline loops: CDR1 ENHRY, CDR2 SYGVKD. CDR3 length: 16 amino acids. The CDR3 is CAISEARDSHNEKLFF. DNA of the CDR3: TGTGCCATCAGTGAGGCCCGGGACAGTCATAATGAAAAACTGTTTTTT.

This clonotype occurred many times. The library was built for alpha chains, so this beta chain is an off-target read and its size means little. This chain connects TRBV6-6 to TRBJ1-5; D may be TRBD1 (6 bases). The germline V gene encodes CDR1 MNHNY and CDR2 SVGAGI (reference sequence). V lost 4 bases to trimming and J lost 7 bases, with 20 bases between them. The CDR3 spans 16 residues. The CDR3 loop reads CASSLGVGGYGQPQHF. CDR3 DNA sequence: TGTGCCAGCAGTTTGGGGGTAGGGGGATATGGGCAGCCCCAGCATTTT.

This clonotype occurred many times. Little can be read into the size of this beta chain, an off-target read in a library designed for alpha chains. The rearrangement uses TRBV6-1 and TRBJ2-2, with 11 bases fitting TRBD1. With V trimmed by 7 bases and J by 5 bases, 6 bases remained unmatched. This CDR3 region has 15 residues. Germline lookup yields CDR1 MNHNS and CDR2 SASEGT. CDR3 protein: CASTKDRGRTGELFF. CDR3 nucleotides: TGTGCCAGCACTAAGGACAGGGGGCGTACCGGGGAGCTGTTTTTT.

This clonotype appeared many times. This beta chain came through as a stray read in a library set up for alpha chains, and its size says little. The chain employs TRBV7-6 and TRBJ1-3, with 9 bases that match TRBD1. With 4 bases clipped from V and 0 bases from J, the junction kept 4 bases outside the gene matches. CDR3 length: 16 residues. CDR1 is SGHVS, CDR2 FNYEAQ, per germline. The CDR3 region has the DNA TGTGCCAGCAGCTCAACAGGGGGCAGCTCTGGAAACACCATATATTTT. Encoded protein: CASSSTGGSSGNTIYF.

This clonotype turned up a few times. The library was prepared for alpha chains; this beta chain is a stray read, so its frequency means little. CDR3 residues: CASSSIRTGTEAFF. CDR3 nucleotides: TGTGCCAGCAGCTCGATAAGAACAGGGACTGAAGCTTTCTTT. V usage is TRBV7-9 and J usage is TRBJ1-1; possible D gene TRBD1, 6 bases. Germline CDR1 and CDR2: SEHNR and FQNEAQ (reference sequence). V shed 4 bases and J shed 5 bases, with 14 bases lying between them. The CDR3 extends over 14 amino acids.

This clonotype is deemed medium-sized. Since it is a stray read in a library aimed at alpha chains, this beta chain has a size that is not meaningful. This chain connects TRBV6-6 to TRBJ2-7; D is ambiguous. With 6 bases removed from V and 4 bases from J, the gap between germline ends came to 10 bases. Germline CDR1 reads MNHNY; CDR2 reads SVGAGI (reference sequence). The CDR3 spans 12 residues. In DNA form, the CDR3 reads TGTGCCAGCAGAAAAATAATTTACGAGCAGTACTTC. Translation gives CASRKIIYEQYF.

This clonotype was seen many times. The library was built for alpha chains, so this beta chain is an off-target read and its size means little. The chain uses TRBV7-9 and TRBJ2-5; 11 positions agree with TRBD1. Germline CDR1 reads SEHNR; CDR2 reads FQNEAQ (reference sequence). The CDR3 runs to 16 residues. Losses at the gene ends were 5 bases for V and 5 bases for J; bases not matched to a gene: 10. The CDR3 DNA reads TGTGCCAGCAGCCCCGGCGGACAGGGGGCGTGGGAGACCCAGTACTTC. As protein: CASSPGGQGAWETQYF.

This clonotype was seen at least ten times. Since the library was made to target alpha chains, this beta chain is a stray read and its abundance is not meaningful. The chain carries TRBV6-5 and TRBJ2-7; 7 positions agree with TRBD1. The V gene end was trimmed by 6 bases and the J gene end by 6 bases; junction bases not matched to a gene: 11. This CDR3 has 14 residues. Germline V lookup: CDR1 MNHEY, CDR2 SVGAGI. The CDR3 is CASRPQGRPVEQYF. The CDR3 nucleotides are TGTGCCAGCAGGCCACAGGGGCGACCGGTCGAGCAGTACTTC.

This clonotype was seen at least ten times. This beta chain came through as a stray read in a library set up for alpha chains, and its size says little. The chain couples TRBV12-3 or TRBV12-4 to TRBJ1-5; 8 bases fit TRBD1. The ends lost 7 bases at V and 7 bases at J; junction bases unmatched: 15. This CDR3 is 16 amino acids long. In DNA, the CDR3 is TGTGCCAGCATCCCCGGGGGTCCAGGGGGCGGGCAGCCCCAGCATTTT. This translates into CASIPGGPGGGQPQHF.

This clonotype showed up many times. The library was built for alpha chains, so this beta chain is an off-target read and its size means little. CDR3 amino acids: CATRGARAEAFF. The DNA for the CDR3 is TGTGCCACCAGGGGCGCTCGGGCTGAAGCTTTCTTT. This rearrangement joins TRBV28 to TRBJ1-1; the D gene is possibly TRBD1 (6 bases). CDR1 and CDR2 (germline): MDHEN, SYDVKM. This CDR3 spans 12 amino acids. V shed 10 bases and J shed 6 bases, with 15 bases lying between them.

This clonotype was seen ten or more times. The library was designed around alpha chains, so this beta chain is a stray read whose abundance carries little weight. This chain uses TRBV10-3 with TRBJ1-6, with 7 bases that match TRBD1. V shed 6 bases and J 6 bases; nucleotides not matched to a gene: 8. The CDR3 length is 15 residues. Germline V gene data show CDR1 as ENHRY and CDR2 as SYGVKD. CDR3 nucleotide sequence: TGTGCCATCAGACCGGGACAGAAAGTTAATTCACCCCTCCACTTT. It is translated as CAIRPGQKVNSPLHF.

In the case of this clonotype: This beta chain lies outside the target of a library built for alpha chains; its clone size means little. The V call is TRBV4-3, the J call TRBJ2-2; possible D gene TRBD1, 5 bases. Germline CDR1 LGHNA, CDR2 YSLEER. V was trimmed by 5 bases and J by 1 base, leaving 11 bases between them. CDR3 length: 15 residues. CDR3 DNA: TGCGCCAGCAGCGGTACAGGTCTGAACACCGGGGAGCTGTTTTTT. As protein: CASSGTGLNTGELFF.

This clonotype has just a few counts. This beta chain is an unintended read in a library built for alpha chains; its size means little. The chain joins TRBV7-3 to TRBJ2-1; 8 positions agree with TRBD1. In germline, CDR1 is SGHTA, CDR2 FQGTGA. J lost 5 bases, V lost 5 bases, and 8 bases had no gene match. This CDR3 region has 15 residues. CDR3 residues: CASSLNQGADNEQFF. In DNA form, the CDR3 reads TGTGCCAGCAGCCTAAACCAGGGGGCTGACAATGAGCAGTTCTTC.

This clonotype was observed many times. This beta chain was picked up by a library intended for alpha chains and is off target, so its count carries little meaning. The chain combines TRBV7-3 with TRBJ2-4, with TRBD1 matching over 7 bases. Losses at the gene ends were 5 bases for V and 2 bases for J; bases not matched to a gene: 9. Germline CDR1 reads SGHTA; CDR2 reads FQGTGA. The length of the CDR3 is 16 residues. The CDR3 coding sequence is TGTGCCAGCAGCCGGACAGGACCCTTCTCCAAAAACATTCAGTACTTC. Its translation is CASSRTGPFSKNIQYF.

In this sample, this clonotype turned up a few times. This beta chain is a stray read from a library made for alpha chains; its abundance is not meaningful. This chain links TRBV20-1 with TRBJ2-5; TRBD2 might be the D (6 bases). Germline V gene lookup returns CDR1 DFQATT and CDR2 SNEGSKA (reference sequence). Trimming cost V 6 bases and J 2 bases, with 16 bases left between them. The CDR3 is made up of 14 amino acids. The CDR3 DNA reads TGCAGTGCGCGGGACTCGCAAGCGCAAGAGACCCAGTACTTC. Translated, it gives CSARDSQAQETQYF.

Within the sample, this clonotype is medium-sized. The library was built for alpha chains, so this beta chain is an off-target read and its size means little. The chain is built from TRBV6-6 and TRBJ2-5; no firm D call. This CDR3 region has 14 residues. The germline CDR1 and CDR2 sequences are MNHNY and SVGAGI (reference sequence). The germline V and J ends were trimmed by 2 bases and 5 bases, with 12 bases remaining between them. CDR3 DNA sequence: TGTGCCAGCAGTTACGATCTGTTCGCGGAGACCCAGTACTTC. Translated: CASSYDLFAETQYF.

This clonotype was counted many times. This beta chain came through as a stray read in a library set up for alpha chains, and its size says little. V gene TRBV27 combines with J gene TRBJ1-1; D perhaps matches TRBD1 (6 bases). CDR1 and CDR2 (germline): MNHEY, SMNVEV (reference sequence). V dropped 5 bases and J dropped 4 bases, with 17 bases sitting between them. The CDR3 runs 15 residues. The CDR3 DNA reads as TGTGCCAGCAGTCTCAACTCCAGGGGTATCACTGAAGCTTTCTTT. It translates to CASSLNSRGITEAFF.

This clonotype came up many times. Because the library targeted alpha chains, this beta chain is an off-target read whose size means little. The V gene is TRBV5-1, the J gene TRBJ2-6; D not resolved. Germline lookup yields CDR1 SGHRS and CDR2 YFSETQ. The CDR3 covers 15 residues. Trimming left V 5 bases short and J 0 bases short, with 9 bases between. Written as DNA, the CDR3 is TGCGCCAGCAGGGCCGATCCCTCTGGGGCCAACGTCCTGACTTTC. Its translation is CASRADPSGANVLTF.

Points on this clonotype: This clone may be a read error of a much larger clone one base away. No conserved phenylalanine or tryptophan is present at the end of the CDR3, so a read error is the likely explanation. This beta chain is off target for a library built for alpha chains, so its abundance means little. The chain uses TRBV20-1 and TRBJ1-6; 8 bases align to TRBD1. The CDR3 sequence is 15 residues long. With V trimmed by 1 base and J by 7 bases, 6 bases remained unmatched. CDR1 and CDR2 from the germline V gene are DFQATT and SNEGSKA (reference sequence). The CDR3 nucleotides read TGCAGTGCTAGAGGCCCGACAGGGGTGAATTCACCCCTCCACTCT. This codes for CSARGPTGVNSPLHS.